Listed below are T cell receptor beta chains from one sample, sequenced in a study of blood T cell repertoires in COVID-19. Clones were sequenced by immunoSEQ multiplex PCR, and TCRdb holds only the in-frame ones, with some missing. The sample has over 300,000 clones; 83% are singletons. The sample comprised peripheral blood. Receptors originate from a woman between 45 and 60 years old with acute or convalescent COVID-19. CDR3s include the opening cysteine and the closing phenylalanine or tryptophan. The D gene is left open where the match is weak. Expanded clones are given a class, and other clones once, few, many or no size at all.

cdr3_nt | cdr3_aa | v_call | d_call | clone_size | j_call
TGTGCCAGCGGGGAAAGGACTAACACCGGGGAGCTGTTTTTT | CASGERTNTGELFF | TRBV2 | NA | NA | TRBJ2-2
TGTGCCAGTAGTATAGCCGGGACTCCTGGGGAGACCCAGTACTTC | CASSIAGTPGETQYF | TRBV19 | NA | NA | TRBJ2-5
TGTGCCAGCAGCTCGGCTGGCGGCGACACTGAAGCTTTCTTT | CASSSAGGDTEAFF | TRBV7-2 | NA | NA | TRBJ1-1
TGCAGTGCTAGTCTAGCGGGAGGGTATTTCGGTGAGCAGTTCTTC | CSASLAGGYFGEQFF | TRBV20-1 | TRBD2 | NA | TRBJ2-1
TGCGCCAGCAGCCCCGTAGGGACAGGGGCAGATACGCAGTATTTT | CASSPVGTGADTQYF | TRBV5-1 | TRBD1 | once | TRBJ2-3
TGTGCCAGCAGCCGGACAGAGGGCCTCTATGGCTACACCTTC | CASSRTEGLYGYTF | TRBV3-1/TRBV3-2 | NA | NA | TRBJ1-2
TGTGCCAGCAGCCAAGTTGACAGGGTAAACACTGAAGCTTTCTTT | CASSQVDRVNTEAFF | TRBV3-1/TRBV3-2 | TRBD1 | NA | TRBJ1-1
TGTGCCAGCAGTGACGGGGATAGCTATGGCTACACCTTC | CASSDGDSYGYTF | TRBV25-1 | NA | NA | TRBJ1-2
TGTGCCAGCAGCTTAATAGGGGGCGGGGAGACCCAGTACTTC | CASSLIGGGETQYF | TRBV7-3 | TRBD1 | NA | TRBJ2-5
TGTGCCATCAGTGAGTCGGGCCTCCCTAATGGCTACACCTTC | CAISESGLPNGYTF | TRBV10-3 | NA | NA | TRBJ1-2
TGTGCCAGCAGGCCCAGGGGGAGCGGGGAGCTGTTTTTT | CASRPRGSGELFF | TRBV12-3/TRBV12-4 | TRBD1 | NA | TRBJ2-2
TGTGCCAGCAGTCTAACAGGGGCGGGTGGCTACACCTTC | CASSLTGAGGYTF | TRBV6-5 | TRBD1 | NA | TRBJ1-2
TGCAGCGTTGAGGCACCGGGACAGGGCTCCTACGAGCAGTACTTC | CSVEAPGQGSYEQYF | TRBV29-1 | TRBD1 | NA | TRBJ2-7
TGTGCCAGTAGTTCCGGGACAGGTAGGACTGAAGCTTTCTTT | CASSSGTGRTEAFF | TRBV19 | TRBD1 | NA | TRBJ1-1
TGTGCCAGCAGCATGACCGTCCCTAGCGGCTACACCTTC | CASSMTVPSGYTF | TRBV12-3/TRBV12-4 | NA | NA | TRBJ1-2
TGCGCCAGCAGCTTTTCTGGGCCTGGGGCCAACGTCCTGACTTTC | CASSFSGPGANVLTF | TRBV5-1 | NA | NA | TRBJ2-6
TGTGCCAGCAGCGAAGGGGGCGACACTGAAGCTTTCTTT | CASSEGGDTEAFF | TRBV3-1/TRBV3-2 | TRBD1 | NA | TRBJ1-1
TGTGCCAGCAGCCAAGGGCGGACAGGGTCGGACTACACCTTC | CASSQGRTGSDYTF | TRBV3-1/TRBV3-2 | TRBD1 | NA | TRBJ1-2
TGTGCCAGCAGCGTTAACAGGGGTAGTGTTGAAAAACTGTTTTTT | CASSVNRGSVEKLFF | TRBV2 | TRBD1 | once | TRBJ1-4
TGTGCCAGCAGTTATCGTCTGGGGGGGCCATCTGCTGAAGCTTTCTTT | CASSYRLGGPSAEAFF | TRBV6-6 | NA | NA | TRBJ1-1
TGCAGCGTTGGTAATCTTAAAACTAATGAAAAACTGTTTTTT | CSVGNLKTNEKLFF | TRBV29-1 | NA | NA | TRBJ1-4
TGTGCCAGCTCACCACGACAGGCTGACGGTGAAGCTTTCTTT | CASSPRQADGEAFF | TRBV18 | NA | NA | TRBJ1-1
TGTGCCAGCAGCTTACGAGGGAATCAGCCCCAGCATTTT | CASSLRGNQPQHF | TRBV3-1/TRBV3-2 | NA | NA | TRBJ1-5
TGTGCCAGCAGTTACGGCCAGGGCAACATGAACACTGAAGCTTTCTTT | CASSYGQGNMNTEAFF | TRBV6-5 | NA | NA | TRBJ1-1
TGTGCTAGTGACCCCACAGGTAGATGCGAAGCTTTCTTT | CASDPTGRCEAFF | TRBV12-5 | NA | NA | TRBJ1-1
TGTGCCACCGCTGGGGGCGAAATCACAGATACGCAGTATTTT | CATAGGEITDTQYF | TRBV19 | NA | NA | TRBJ2-3
TGTGCCAGCAGTTTGGGACAGGGGGCTTTTACAGATACGCAGTATTTT | CASSLGQGAFTDTQYF | TRBV27 | TRBD1 | few | TRBJ2-3
TGTGCCACCAGTGAGGGAGGACAGGGAAAGGGTGGCTACACCTTC | CATSEGGQGKGGYTF | TRBV24-1 | TRBD1 | NA | TRBJ1-2
TGTGCCAGCAGGTCCCAACATACAGGGGTACTGACTGAAGCTTTCTTT | CASRSQHTGVLTEAFF | TRBV5-5 | TRBD1 | NA | TRBJ1-1
TGTGCCTGGAACGCGGCAGGGGCGAATCAGCCCCAGCATTTT | CAWNAAGANQPQHF | TRBV30 | NA | NA | TRBJ1-5
TGTGCCAGCAGCTCTAGCCCGATACTAGCGGGAGTAGAGACCCAGTACTTC | CASSSSPILAGVETQYF | TRBV7-2 | TRBD2 | NA | TRBJ2-5
TGTGCCAGCAGCTTAGTAGCGGGAGTGGGGACCGGGGAGCTGTTTTTT | CASSLVAGVGTGELFF | TRBV7-2 | TRBD2 | NA | TRBJ2-2
TGCAGCGTCGACTACCGGGTGGATACGCAGTATTTT | CSVDYRVDTQYF | TRBV29-1 | NA | NA | TRBJ2-3
TGTGCCAGCAGCTTCTCATCAGGGGGTAACACCGGGGAGCTGTTTTTT | CASSFSSGGNTGELFF | TRBV7-9 | TRBD1 | NA | TRBJ2-2
TGTGCCAGCAGTGAAACTTATTCCCCACCGTTTTTT | CASSETYSPPFF | TRBV2 | NA | NA | TRBJ1-4
TGTGCCAGCAGCCAAGGGACAGGCGGGTCACCCCTCCACTTT | CASSQGTGGSPLHF | TRBV14 | TRBD1 | few | TRBJ1-6
TGTGCCAGCAGCCCGGGACTTAGCACAGATACGCAGTATTTT | CASSPGLSTDTQYF | TRBV9 | NA | NA | TRBJ2-3
TGTGCCAGCAGCCGCCCGGACATCTATGGCTACACCTTC | CASSRPDIYGYTF | TRBV16 | NA | once | TRBJ1-2
TGTGCCAGTAGCCGAACAGGGGCGACGAACACTGAAGCTTTCTTT | CASSRTGATNTEAFF | TRBV19 | TRBD1 | NA | TRBJ1-1
TGCAGCGTTGTAAAAGCGAACCAAGAGACCCAGTACTTC | CSVVKANQETQYF | TRBV29-1 | NA | NA | TRBJ2-5
TGTGCCAGCAGTGACCCCGGGACAGGGTTGGGGAAGACCCAGTACTTC | CASSDPGTGLGKTQYF | TRBV25-1 | TRBD1 | NA | TRBJ2-5
TGTGCCACCTTGGGACAGGGGCGCACTGAAGCTTTCTTT | CATLGQGRTEAFF | TRBV2 | TRBD1 | few | TRBJ1-1